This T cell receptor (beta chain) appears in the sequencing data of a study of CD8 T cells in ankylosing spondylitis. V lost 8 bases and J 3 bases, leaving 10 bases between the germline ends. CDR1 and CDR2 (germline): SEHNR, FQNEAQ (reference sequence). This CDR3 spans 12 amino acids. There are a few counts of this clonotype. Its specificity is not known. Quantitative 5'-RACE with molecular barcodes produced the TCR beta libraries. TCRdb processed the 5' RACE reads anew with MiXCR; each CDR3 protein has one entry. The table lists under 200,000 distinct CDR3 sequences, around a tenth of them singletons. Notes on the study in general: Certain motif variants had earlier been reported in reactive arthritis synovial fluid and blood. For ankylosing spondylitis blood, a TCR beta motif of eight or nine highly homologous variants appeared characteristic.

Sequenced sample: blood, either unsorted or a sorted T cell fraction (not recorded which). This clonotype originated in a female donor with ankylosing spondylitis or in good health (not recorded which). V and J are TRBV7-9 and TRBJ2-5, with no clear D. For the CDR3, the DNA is TGTGCCAGCCGCATCGGAGAAGAGACCCAGTACTTC. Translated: CASRIGEETQYF.